These 2 T cell receptor beta chains originate from one sample sequenced in a study of blood T cell repertoires in COVID-19. Sequenced by immunoSEQ multiplex PCR; TCRdb stores in-frame clones only, minus some. The table includes roughly 52,000 clones, roughly four fifths detected once. Sequenced input: peripheral blood. All receptors come from a man at least 80 years old with COVID-19, enrolled during active disease.

This clone was seen a handful of times. The rearrangement links TRBV27 to TRBJ1-1; perhaps TRBD1 as D (6 bases). This CDR3 has 19 amino acids. CDR1 and CDR2 from the germline V gene are MNHEY and SMNVEV (reference sequence). V shed 0 bases and J shed 5 bases, with 25 bases lying between them. The chain's CDR3 is CASSLSGISTGTRSTEAFF. The CDR3 nucleotides read TGTGCCAGCAGTTTATCGGGTATCTCAACCGGGACACGCAGTACTGAAGCTTTCTTT.

This clone occurred a few times. The chain has TRBV7-8 and TRBJ1-5; D gene uncertain. The germline gives CDR1 SGHVS, CDR2 FQNEAQ. With 0 bases removed from V and 0 bases from J, the gap between germline ends came to 9 bases. This CDR3 contains 16 residues. The CDR3 sequence is CASSLARSLSNQPQHF. The CDR3 nucleotides read TGTGCCAGCAGCTTAGCGCGAAGCCTTAGCAATCAGCCCCAGCATTTT.